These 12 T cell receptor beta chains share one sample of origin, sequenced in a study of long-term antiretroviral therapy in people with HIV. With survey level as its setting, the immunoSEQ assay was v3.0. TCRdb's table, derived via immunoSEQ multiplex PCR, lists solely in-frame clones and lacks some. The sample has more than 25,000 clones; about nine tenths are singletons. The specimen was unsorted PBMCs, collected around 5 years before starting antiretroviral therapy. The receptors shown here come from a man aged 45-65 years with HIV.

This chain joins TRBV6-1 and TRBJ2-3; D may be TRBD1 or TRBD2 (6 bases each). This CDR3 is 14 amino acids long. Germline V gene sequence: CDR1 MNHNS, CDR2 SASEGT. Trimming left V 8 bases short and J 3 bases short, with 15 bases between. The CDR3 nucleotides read TGTGCCAGCTGTGGACAAGGGGGGACAGATACGCAGTATTTT. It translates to CASCGQGGTDTQYF.

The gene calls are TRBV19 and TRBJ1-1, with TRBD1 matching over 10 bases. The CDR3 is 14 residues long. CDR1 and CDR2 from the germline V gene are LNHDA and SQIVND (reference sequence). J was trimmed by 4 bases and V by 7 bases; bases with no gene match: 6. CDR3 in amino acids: CASTPGQGFTEAFF. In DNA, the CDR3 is TGTGCCAGTACCCCGGGACAGGGGTTCACTGAAGCTTTCTTT.

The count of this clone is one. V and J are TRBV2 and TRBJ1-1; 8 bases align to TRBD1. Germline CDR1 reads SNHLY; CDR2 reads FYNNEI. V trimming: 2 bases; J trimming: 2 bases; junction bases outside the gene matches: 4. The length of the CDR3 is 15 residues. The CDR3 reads CASSERTGTNTEAFF. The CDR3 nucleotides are TGTGCCAGCAGTGAACGGACAGGGACAAACACTGAAGCTTTCTTT.

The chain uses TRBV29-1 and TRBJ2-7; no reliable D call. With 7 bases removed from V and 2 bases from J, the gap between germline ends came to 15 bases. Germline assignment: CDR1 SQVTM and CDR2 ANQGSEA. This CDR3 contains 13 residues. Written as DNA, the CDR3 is TGCAGCGCCTCACTGGGAACTCCCTACGAGCAGTACTTC. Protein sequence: CSASLGTPYEQYF.

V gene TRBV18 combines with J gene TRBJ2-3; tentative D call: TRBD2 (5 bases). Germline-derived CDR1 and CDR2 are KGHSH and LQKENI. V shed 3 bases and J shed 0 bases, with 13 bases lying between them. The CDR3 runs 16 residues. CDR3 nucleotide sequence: TGTGCCAGCTCACCCCGTTGGAGCGGAAGCACAGATACGCAGTATTTT. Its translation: CASSPRWSGSTDTQYF.

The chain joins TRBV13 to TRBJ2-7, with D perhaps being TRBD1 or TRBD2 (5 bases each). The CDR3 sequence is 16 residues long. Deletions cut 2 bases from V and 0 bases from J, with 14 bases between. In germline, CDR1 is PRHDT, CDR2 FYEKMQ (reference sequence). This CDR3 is CASSLSVGRNSYEQYF. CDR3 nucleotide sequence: TGTGCCAGCAGCTTAAGTGTGGGACGGAACTCCTACGAGCAGTACTTC.

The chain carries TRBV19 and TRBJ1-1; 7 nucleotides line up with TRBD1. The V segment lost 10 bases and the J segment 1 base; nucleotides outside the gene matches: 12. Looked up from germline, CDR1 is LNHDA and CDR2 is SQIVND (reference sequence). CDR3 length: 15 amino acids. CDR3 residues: CATSRLGQPNTEAFF. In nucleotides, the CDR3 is TGTGCCACCAGCAGGCTGGGACAGCCGAACACTGAAGCTTTCTTT.

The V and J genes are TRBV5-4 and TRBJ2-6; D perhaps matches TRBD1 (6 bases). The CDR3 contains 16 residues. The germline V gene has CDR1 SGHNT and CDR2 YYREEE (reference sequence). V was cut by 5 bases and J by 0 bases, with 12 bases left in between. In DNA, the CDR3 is TGTGCCAGCAGGGGGGCTGGGGCCTCTGGGGCCAACGTCCTGACTTTC. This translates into CASRGAGASGANVLTF.

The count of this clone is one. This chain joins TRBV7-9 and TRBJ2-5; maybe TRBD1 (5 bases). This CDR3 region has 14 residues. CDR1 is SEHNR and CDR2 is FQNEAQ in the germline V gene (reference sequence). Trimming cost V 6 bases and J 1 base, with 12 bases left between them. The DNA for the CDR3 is TGTGCCAGCAGTCTTCAGGGTATCCAAGAGACCCAGTACTTC. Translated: CASSLQGIQETQYF.

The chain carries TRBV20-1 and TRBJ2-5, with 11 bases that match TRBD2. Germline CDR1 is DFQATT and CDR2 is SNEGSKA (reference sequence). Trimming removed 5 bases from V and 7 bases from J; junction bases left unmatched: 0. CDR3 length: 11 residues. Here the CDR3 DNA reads TGCAGTGCTGGACTAGCGGGGACCCAGTACTTC. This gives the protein CSAGLAGTQYF.

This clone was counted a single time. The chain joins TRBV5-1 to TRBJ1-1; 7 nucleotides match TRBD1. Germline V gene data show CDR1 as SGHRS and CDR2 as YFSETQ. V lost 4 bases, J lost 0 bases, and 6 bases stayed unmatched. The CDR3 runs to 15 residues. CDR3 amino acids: CASSLGDSMNTEAFF. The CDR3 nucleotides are TGCGCCAGCAGCCTGGGGGACAGCATGAACACTGAAGCTTTCTTT.

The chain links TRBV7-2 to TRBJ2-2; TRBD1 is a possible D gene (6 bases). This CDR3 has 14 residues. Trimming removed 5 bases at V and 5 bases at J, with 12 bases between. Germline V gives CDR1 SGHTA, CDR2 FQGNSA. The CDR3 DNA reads TGTGCCAGCAGCCGACAGGCCGCGACCGGGGAGCTGTTTTTT. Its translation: CASSRQAATGELFF.